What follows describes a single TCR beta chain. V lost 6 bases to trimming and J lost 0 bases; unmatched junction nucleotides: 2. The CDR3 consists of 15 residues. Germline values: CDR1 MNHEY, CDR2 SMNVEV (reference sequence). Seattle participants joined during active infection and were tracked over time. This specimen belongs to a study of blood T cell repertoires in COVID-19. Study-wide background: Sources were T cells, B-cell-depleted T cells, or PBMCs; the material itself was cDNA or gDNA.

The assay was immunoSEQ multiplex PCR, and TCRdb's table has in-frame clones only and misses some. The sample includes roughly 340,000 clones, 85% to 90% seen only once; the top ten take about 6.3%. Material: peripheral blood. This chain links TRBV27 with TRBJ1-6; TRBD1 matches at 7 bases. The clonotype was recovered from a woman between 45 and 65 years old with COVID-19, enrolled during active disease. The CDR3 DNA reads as TGTGCCAGCAGGACAGGGAGCTCCTATAATTCACCCCTCCACTTT. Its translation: CASRTGSSYNSPLHF.